This TCR beta chain is from a study of vaccination effects on CD4 cells after COVID-19. Study information: Participants got two doses of BNT162b2 or mRNA-1273 vaccine. Study results and limitations: Late after vaccination, infection- and vaccine-induced clones showed marked clonal contraction.

Profiled with immunoSEQ multiplex PCR; TCRdb holds only in-frame clones, not every one. The top ten clones hold roughly 2.7% of a sample with tens of thousands of clones, around 81% of them seen once. In the case of this clone: Its specificity is not known.

Losses at the gene ends were 7 bases for V and 3 bases for J; bases not matched to a gene: 7. Germline V CDR1 and CDR2: MNHNY, SVGAGI (reference sequence). The CDR3 totals 15 residues. Antigen-specific CD4+ T cell clonotypes were called by their expansion after viral peptide-pool culture in ViraFEST. Subsequent to roughly 9 days of culture, CD4+ T cells were isolated. The chain combines TRBV6-6 with TRBJ2-5; 11 bases are a match to TRBD1. This sequence was found in a human donor who received a COVID-19 vaccine. The sample here was CD4+ T cells from PBMCs cultured with HCoV-229E spike peptides, taken before COVID-19 vaccination. The CDR3 is CASTDRGLSEETQYF. In DNA form, the CDR3 reads TGTGCCAGCACGGACAGGGGGCTTTCTGAAGAGACCCAGTACTTC.